The rows below give T cell receptor beta chains drawn from one sample of a study of blood T cell repertoires in COVID-19. Profiled with immunoSEQ multiplex PCR; TCRdb holds only in-frame clones, not every one. The data show 200,000 to 300,000 clones, with about 86% seen just once and about 2.1% held by the top ten. Sample: peripheral blood. The origin of the receptors is a young man with active or convalescent COVID-19. The conserved cysteine and the conserved F or W are not part of the CDR3 here. The order of the fields is V gene, J gene, CDR3 protein.

v_call: TRBV6-5
j_call: TRBJ1-2
cdr3_aa: ASSYDGLANYGYT

v_call: TRBV6-5
j_call: TRBJ1-4
cdr3_aa: ASSRDRDEKLF

v_call: TRBV11-2
j_call: TRBJ2-5
cdr3_aa: ASSPQRTGETQY

v_call: TRBV19
j_call: TRBJ1-5
cdr3_aa: ASSEDRKGNQPQH

v_call: TRBV5-1
j_call: TRBJ2-2
cdr3_aa: ASSLGGGELF

v_call: TRBV12-3/TRBV12-4
j_call: TRBJ2-5
cdr3_aa: ASLQGGGTQY

v_call: TRBV19
j_call: TRBJ1-5
cdr3_aa: ASSIRTGAGQPQH

v_call: TRBV21-1
j_call: TRBJ1-5
cdr3_aa: ASSKKDNRDRGRTAFNQPQH

v_call: TRBV5-1
j_call: TRBJ1-1
cdr3_aa: ASSLSGENTEAF

v_call: TRBV27
j_call: TRBJ1-4
cdr3_aa: ASSLQGGSEKLF

v_call: TRBV25-1
j_call: TRBJ1-6
cdr3_aa: ASSEPPGDYGHSPLH

v_call: TRBV29-1
j_call: TRBJ2-7
cdr3_aa: SVETGGTYEQY

v_call: TRBV12-3/TRBV12-4
j_call: TRBJ1-2
cdr3_aa: ASRADSLYGYT

v_call: TRBV2
j_call: TRBJ2-7
cdr3_aa: ASNGFGGRSYEQY

v_call: TRBV29-1
j_call: TRBJ2-1
cdr3_aa: SVVSAGTYNEQF

v_call: TRBV25-1
j_call: TRBJ2-1
cdr3_aa: ASSLAGVNEQF

v_call: TRBV19
j_call: TRBJ2-5
cdr3_aa: ASTPRGELAGHQETQY

v_call: TRBV4-3
j_call: TRBJ1-1
cdr3_aa: ASSQVNRGSSEAF

v_call: TRBV14
j_call: TRBJ1-1
cdr3_aa: ASSRVQGKNTEAF

v_call: TRBV6-5
j_call: TRBJ2-1
cdr3_aa: ASSTVNEQF

v_call: TRBV7-2
j_call: TRBJ2-3
cdr3_aa: ASSTRLAGSTDTQY

v_call: TRBV4-2
j_call: TRBJ2-2
cdr3_aa: ASSQDRSSGGAGELF

v_call: TRBV30
j_call: TRBJ2-7
cdr3_aa: ACDRTWGYEQY